Listed below are T cell receptor beta chains from one sample, sequenced in a study of siplizumab effects on memory and regulatory T cells. Produced via immunoSEQ multiplex PCR; TCRdb's table is partial and in-frame only. The data contain around 110,000 clones, approximately 94% of them singletons. Sequencing was carried out using non-Treg CD4+ T cells sorted from blood. Source of these receptors: a human donor in good health. Both conserved end residues are trimmed from each CDR3. Fields, in order: CDR3 protein, clone size, V gene, J gene. Not every row has a clone size; where given, it reads once, few, many or a size class.

SAGLGSPYNEQF	.	TRBV29-1	TRBJ2-1
ASSVSGENTEAF	.	TRBV2	TRBJ1-1
ASSNLQAPSYGYT	.	TRBV2	TRBJ1-2
ASSRGSLDDTQY	.	TRBV19	TRBJ2-3
ASREHGQKNTEAF	.	TRBV7-9	TRBJ1-1
SVEDEGSSTEAF	.	TRBV29-1	TRBJ1-1
ASASGGLRETQY	.	TRBV27	TRBJ2-5
ASRSGSYGYT	.	TRBV2	TRBJ1-2
ASSPGTPGNTIY	once	TRBV7-2	TRBJ1-3
ASSSGTGAADTQY	once	TRBV5-1	TRBJ2-3
ASSLSEGAGGYT	.	TRBV7-9	TRBJ1-2
ASRPGLAGGPNTQY	.	TRBV19	TRBJ2-3
ASSLAVERQPQH	.	TRBV19	TRBJ1-5
ASSLGAGSGEQY	.	TRBV7-9	TRBJ2-7
ASSKASVAQGGSNQPQH	.	TRBV21-1	TRBJ1-5
AWSVQRTEAF	.	TRBV30	TRBJ1-1
ASSYSAGGSFGTQY	.	TRBV6-6	TRBJ2-5
ASSLVQGRVTGELF	.	TRBV5-6	TRBJ2-2
AIRARVAGAYYEQY	.	TRBV10-3	TRBJ2-7
ASSRPPPKSYEQY	.	TRBV7-3	TRBJ2-7
ASSQEGTSGNTIY	.	TRBV16	TRBJ1-3
ASSYAGLENTEAF	.	TRBV6-5	TRBJ1-1
AISRAGDMNTEAF	.	TRBV10-3	TRBJ1-1
ASSIGTAPGNTIY	.	TRBV19	TRBJ1-3
ASSPQPTRYDEQY	.	TRBV7-3	TRBJ2-7
ASSLAPLAGGRDIQY	.	TRBV5-4	TRBJ2-4
ASSELKGYT	.	TRBV6-5	TRBJ1-2
AWSRDSGGNQPQH	.	TRBV30	TRBJ1-5
ASSYLRGGEQY	.	TRBV6-5	TRBJ2-7
ASSPTGTGVTDTQY	once	TRBV18	TRBJ2-3
ASIYRGLATYEQY	.	TRBV5-6	TRBJ2-7
ASSPRSGQGGSGNEQY	.	TRBV19	TRBJ2-7
AISDPRGGRDGYT	.	TRBV10-3	TRBJ1-2
ASSEVWGAENIQY	.	TRBV6-1	TRBJ2-4
ASSPPGEGYT	.	TRBV18	TRBJ1-2
ASSLSRTNEKLF	.	TRBV5-1	TRBJ1-4
ASSPQETQY	.	TRBV6-6	TRBJ2-5
ATSRDWDFGYT	.	TRBV15	TRBJ1-2
ASSQRTSGSSYEQY	.	TRBV14	TRBJ2-7
ASSQPRDSRYNEQF	.	TRBV4-1	TRBJ2-1
ASSTTGLRGNTIY	.	TRBV6-5	TRBJ1-3
ASNAGTIPYEQY	.	TRBV7-2	TRBJ2-7
ASSQGTGDTEAF	.	TRBV5-5	TRBJ1-1
ASSTDGTGVYYGYT	.	TRBV5-6	TRBJ1-2
ASSPQAQGGYT	.	TRBV6-5	TRBJ1-2
ASSQRVYAETQY	once	TRBV6-1	TRBJ2-5
ASSTPSGRGPGELF	few	TRBV5-1	TRBJ2-2